This T cell receptor beta chain was identified in a study of beta chain features in type 1 diabetes. As every portion of the isolated RNA was reverse transcribed, the sequencing read expressed TCRB transcripts. Only in-frame clones appear in the TCRdb table, and some are missing; sequencing was by immunoSEQ multiplex PCR. This sample has about 650,000 clones, with around an eighth found just once. General study results and limits: There was a moderate but significant shortening of TCRB CDR3s in all four CD4+ subsets of Type 1 diabetes patients.

Germline V gene lookup returns CDR1 PRHDT and CDR2 FYEKMQ (reference sequence). Trimming shortened V by 2 bases and J by 3 bases, and 10 bases separated the two germline ends. The CDR3 has 14 amino acids. The sample holds a few counts of this clone. Its target is not known. The V gene is TRBV13, the J gene TRBJ1-2; the D gene is possibly TRBD1 (5 bases). The receptor's source is a man aged 25-45 years with type 1 diabetes. The specimen sequenced was naive CD4+ T cells from blood. CDR3 region: CASSLRGEYYGYTF. Written as DNA, the CDR3 is TGTGCCAGCAGCTTACGGGGGGAGTACTATGGCTACACCTTC.